This TCR beta chain was sequenced for a study of regulatory T cells in long-lasting Graves disease. The study, taken as a whole, reports: Reduced TCR diversity was observed in persistent Graves' patients versus newly diagnosed patients.

Germline-derived CDR1 and CDR2 are SNHLY and FYNNEI. V shed 9 bases and J 0 bases; nucleotides not matched to a gene: 8. This CDR3 is built from 17 residues. Time point in this sample: persistent/refractory GD, antithyroid drugs over 5 years with positive TRAb. With RNA extracted from PBMCs as input, the TCR library was made. Patients all came to the study from an endocrinology department in Xi'an, China. Sequencing libraries for TCR beta were prepared with iRepertoire HTBI primers and Arm-PCR of CDR3 regions. TCRdb re-derived calls from the multiplex PCR reads in MiXCR, one entry per CDR3 protein. The sample includes hundreds of thousands of distinct CDR3 sequences, less than 25% of them seen just once. As to this clonotype: The antigen remains unidentified.

This receptor was taken from a female donor with Graves disease. The sequenced sample was peripheral blood mononuclear cells (PBMCs), obtained when the disease was refractory, from a patient treated with antithyroid drugs. The chain combines TRBV2 with TRBJ2-6; 10 bases are shared with TRBD1. The CDR3 loop reads CASYGQGEYSGANVLTF. The CDR3 bases are TGTGCCAGTTACGGACAGGGGGAATACTCTGGGGCCAACGTCCTGACTTTC.